The T cell receptor beta chain under discussion was sequenced for a study of T cell responses to AZD1222 COVID-19 vaccine. Clones were read by immunoSEQ multiplex PCR, and TCRdb kept only the in-frame ones, dropping some. The repertoire holds about 97,000 clones, about 89% seen once, with about 9.4% in the top ten. Germline V gene sequence: CDR1 ENHRY, CDR2 SYGVKD. The length of the CDR3 is 16 residues. V gave up 0 bases and J gave up 5 bases; unmatched junction bases: 9. The J gene is TRBJ1-1, the V gene TRBV10-3; TRBD1 agrees at 7 bases. This receptor was taken from an adult who received the AZD1222 COVID-19 vaccine. The sample consisted of peripheral blood, taken 28 days after the second AZD1222 dose. In nucleotides, the CDR3 is TGTGCCATCAGTGAGTCAGGGGGCCTGGGAGGGACTGAAGCTTTCTTT. As protein: CAISESGGLGGTEAFF.